A selection of T cell receptor beta chains follows, all from one sample in a study of patients and donors after allogeneic stem cell transplantation. In TCRdb, the RT-PCR reads were re-called with MiXCR into one record per CDR3 protein. The sample shows about 960,000 distinct CDR3 sequences, approximately 19% of them seen only once. Material: blood, either unsorted or a sorted T cell fraction (not recorded which). The receptors were sampled from a human donor who was either an allogeneic HSCT recipient or a stem cell or donor lymphocyte infusion donor (not recorded which). It is not recorded whose cells these are; they may come from a transplant donor. CDR3s include the opening cysteine and the closing phenylalanine or tryptophan. D genes are given only for firm matches. Part of the rows lack a size; the others show once, few, many or a class for expanded clones.

d_gene | j_gene | v_gene | abundance | CDR3aa | CDR3nt
NA | TRBJ2-1 | TRBV12-3/TRBV12-4 | many | CATVVGRTYNEQFF | TGTGCCACGGTGGTCGGTCGTACCTACAATGAGCAGTTCTTC
NA | TRBJ2-1 | TRBV20-1 | NA | CSARYEQFF | TGCAGTGCTAGGTATGAGCAGTTCTTC
NA | TRBJ2-7 | TRBV5-4 | few | CASSLVGGMKNYEQYF | TGTGCCAGCAGCTTGGTAGGGGGAATGAAGAACTACGAGCAGTACTTC
NA | TRBJ1-6 | TRBV30 | NA | CAWSVRTGRNSPLHF | TGTGCCTGGAGTGTACGAACAGGGAGGAATTCACCCCTCCACTTT
TRBD2 | TRBJ2-1 | TRBV24-1 | NA | CATSDPPSGRNEQFF | TGTGCCACCAGTGATCCACCTAGCGGGAGAAATGAGCAGTTCTTC
TRBD2 | TRBJ2-1 | TRBV4-2 | NA | CASSLGTSGGLEQFF | TGTGCCAGCAGCCTCGGGACTAGCGGGGGACTTGAGCAGTTCTTC
NA | TRBJ2-7 | TRBV5-5 | NA | CASSTEGGVPYEQYF | TGTGCCAGCAGCACGGAAGGGGGGGTCCCCTACGAGCAGTACTTC
TRBD2 | TRBJ2-1 | TRBV11-2 | NA | CASSPGTSGGAWNEQFF | TGTGCCAGCAGCCCAGGGACTAGCGGGGGGGCCTGGAATGAGCAGTTCTTC
NA | TRBJ1-5 | TRBV2 | NA | CASSETRVSQPQHF | TGTGCCAGCAGTGAGACACGGGTGAGTCAGCCCCAGCATTTT
NA | TRBJ1-6 | TRBV5-4 | NA | CASSRKTGLYNSPLHF | TGTGCCAGCAGCCGCAAGACAGGCCTATATAATTCACCCCTCCACTTT
NA | TRBJ2-7 | TRBV19 | NA | CASSIQQGYEQYF | TGTGCCAGTAGTATCCAACAGGGCTACGAGCAGTACTTC
NA | TRBJ1-2 | TRBV20-1 | NA | CSARVSSDGQANYGYTF | TGCAGTGCTAGAGTTTCCTCGGACGGTCAAGCTAACTATGGCTACACCTTC
NA | TRBJ1-2 | TRBV12-3/TRBV12-4 | NA | CASSLAGPGGYTF | TGTGCCAGCAGTTTAGCGGGCCCAGGGGGCTACACCTTC
NA | TRBJ2-7 | TRBV6-2/TRBV6-3 | NA | CASSHGAQVYF | TGTGCCAGCAGCCACGGGGCGCAAGTGTACTTC
TRBD1 | TRBJ2-1 | TRBV7-2 | few | CASSLGGGVEQFF | TGTGCCAGCAGCTTAGGAGGGGGCGTAGAGCAGTTCTTC
NA | TRBJ2-1 | TRBV10-3 | NA | CASISGDDNEQFF | TGTGCCAGTATTAGCGGAGACGACAATGAGCAGTTCTTC
TRBD1 | TRBJ2-7 | TRBV12-3/TRBV12-4 | many | CASSLYGTGIYEQYF | TGTGCCAGCAGTTTATACGGGACAGGGATTTACGAGCAGTACTTC